The 7 T cell receptor beta chains reported below all come from one sample, sequenced in a study of Graves' ophthalmopathy and Graves' hyperthyroidism. Amplification of TCR beta CDR3 regions used RNA transcripts. HTBI primers primed a first-round RT-PCR, and a second-round multiplex PCR followed. Using its own MiXCR run on the multiplex PCR reads, TCRdb lists one record per CDR3 protein. Among 450,000 to 600,000 distinct CDR3 sequences listed, 39% were seen once. Material for sequencing was peripheral blood or thyroid tissue (not recorded which). These receptors originate from an adult man with Graves' hyperthyroidism.

A remark on this clonotype: Likely a read error: the CDR3 ends without its conserved phenylalanine or tryptophan. No DNA is shown, since the ends of the CDR3 on it are uncertain; the CDR3 is the one TCRdb lists. This sequence joins TRBV7-9 and TRBJ2-5; whether TRBD2, the table's D call, matches the DNA was not checked. In germline, CDR1 is SEHNR, CDR2 FQNEAQ (reference sequence). The CDR3 extends over 8 residues, inclusive of both ends. CDR3 loop: CATGTGTS.

Concerning this clonotype itself: This sequence may be a read error, since a much larger clone differs from it by one base. The final CDR3 position lacks the conserved phenylalanine or tryptophan, pointing to a likely read error. The V and J genes are TRBV29-1 and TRBJ1-1; no clear D. Trimming pared 1 base from V and 10 bases from J, leaving 10 bases between. The CDR3 extends over 11 amino acids. Per the germline V gene, CDR1 is SQVTM and CDR2 is ANQGSEA. CDR3 sequence (DNA): TGCAGCGTTGAAGTCCGGATCGGAGCTTTCCTT. Its translation is CSVEVRIGAFL.

V usage is TRBV10-3 and J usage is TRBJ1-1; no definite D call. CDR3 size: 13 residues. V lost 0 bases and J 5 bases, leaving 7 bases between the germline ends. Germline CDR1 and CDR2: ENHRY and SYGVKD. The CDR3 region has the DNA TGTGCCATCAGTGAGTCGTACGTTACTGAAGCTTTCTTT. Translated, it gives CAISESYVTEAFF.

This clonotype was recorded at least ten times. The chain employs TRBV7-9 and TRBJ2-2, with TRBD1 matching 8 bases. Looked up from germline, CDR1 is SEHNR and CDR2 is FQNEAQ (reference sequence). V gave up 5 bases and J gave up 6 bases; unmatched junction bases: 2. The CDR3 consists of 13 residues. CDR3: CASSLDRAGELFF. Written as DNA, the CDR3 is TGTGCCAGCAGCCTGGACAGGGCCGGGGAGCTGTTTTTT.

The table lists this clonotype with many counts. The rearrangement links TRBV7-6 to TRBJ1-2, with no clear D. CDR3 length: 13 residues. V shed 1 base and J shed 4 bases, with 7 bases lying between them. Germline assignment: CDR1 SGHVS and CDR2 FNYEAQ. As DNA, the CDR3 is TGTGCCAGCAGCTTAGGCCCAGCCTATGGCTACACCTTC. Amino acid sequence: CASSLGPAYGYTF.

This clonotype was observed at least ten times. V and J are TRBV19 and TRBJ1-5; weak D call: TRBD1 (5 bases). V was pared by 6 bases and J by 2 bases, with 14 bases between. The CDR3 sequence is 15 residues long. CDR1 and CDR2 from the germline V gene are LNHDA and SQIVND (reference sequence). DNA of the CDR3: TGTGCCAGTAGCATGAGGGGAGGAGGCAATCAGCCCCAGCATTTT. Translating gives CASSMRGGGNQPQHF.

This chain links TRBV4-1 with TRBJ2-5; 7 bases fit TRBD1. The ends lost 1 base at V and 4 bases at J; junction bases unmatched: 3. CDR1 and CDR2 (germline): MGHRA, YSYEKL. This CDR3 spans 14 amino acids. CDR3 in amino acids: CASSQGKGAETQYF. The CDR3 DNA follows: TGCGCCAGCAGCCAAGGGAAGGGGGCAGAGACCCAGTACTTC.